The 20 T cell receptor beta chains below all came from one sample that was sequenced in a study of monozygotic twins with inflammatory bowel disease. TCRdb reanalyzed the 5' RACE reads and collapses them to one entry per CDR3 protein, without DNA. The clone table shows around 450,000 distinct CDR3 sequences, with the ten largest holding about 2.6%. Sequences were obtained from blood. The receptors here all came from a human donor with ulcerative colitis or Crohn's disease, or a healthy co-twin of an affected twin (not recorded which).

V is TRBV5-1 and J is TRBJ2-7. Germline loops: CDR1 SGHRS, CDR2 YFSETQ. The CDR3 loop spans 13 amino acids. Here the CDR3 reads CASSWAASYEQYF.

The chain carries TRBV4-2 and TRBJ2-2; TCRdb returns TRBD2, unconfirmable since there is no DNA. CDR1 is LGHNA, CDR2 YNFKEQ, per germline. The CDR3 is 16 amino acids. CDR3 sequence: CASSSSVAGVAGELFF.

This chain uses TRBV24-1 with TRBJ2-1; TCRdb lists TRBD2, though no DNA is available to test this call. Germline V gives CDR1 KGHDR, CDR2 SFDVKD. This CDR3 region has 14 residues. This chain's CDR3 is CATSAGGASDKQFF.

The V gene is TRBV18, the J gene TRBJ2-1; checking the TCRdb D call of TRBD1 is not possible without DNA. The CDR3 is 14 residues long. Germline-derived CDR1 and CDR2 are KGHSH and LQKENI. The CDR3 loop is CASAGQEVYNEQFF.

CDR3 loop: CAMMVTSGSYNEQFF. The genes are TRBV7-2 and TRBJ2-1; TCRdb's D gene call, TRBD2, goes unchecked for lack of DNA. Germline V gives CDR1 SGHTA, CDR2 FQGNSA. The CDR3 extends over 15 amino acids.

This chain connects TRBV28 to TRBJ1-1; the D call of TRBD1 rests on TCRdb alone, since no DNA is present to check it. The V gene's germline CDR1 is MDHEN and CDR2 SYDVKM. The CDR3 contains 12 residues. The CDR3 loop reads CASRARYTEAFF.

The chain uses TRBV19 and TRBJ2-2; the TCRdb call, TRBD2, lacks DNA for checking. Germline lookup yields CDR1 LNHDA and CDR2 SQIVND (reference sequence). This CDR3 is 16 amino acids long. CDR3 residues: CASTGTSGRLTGELFF.

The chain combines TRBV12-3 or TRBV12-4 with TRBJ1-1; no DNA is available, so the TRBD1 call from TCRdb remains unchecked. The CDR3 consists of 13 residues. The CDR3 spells CASSLRDSNPAFF.

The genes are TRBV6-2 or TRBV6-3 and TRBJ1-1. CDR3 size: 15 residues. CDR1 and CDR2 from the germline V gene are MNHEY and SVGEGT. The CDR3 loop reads CASRGYVTQNTEAFF.

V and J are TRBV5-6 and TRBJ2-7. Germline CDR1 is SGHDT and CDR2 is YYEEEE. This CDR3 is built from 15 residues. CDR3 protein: CASSLDIGQTYEQYF.

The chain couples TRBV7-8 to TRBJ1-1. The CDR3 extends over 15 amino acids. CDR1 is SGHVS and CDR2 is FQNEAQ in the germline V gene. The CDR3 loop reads CASSLAGRQITEAFF.

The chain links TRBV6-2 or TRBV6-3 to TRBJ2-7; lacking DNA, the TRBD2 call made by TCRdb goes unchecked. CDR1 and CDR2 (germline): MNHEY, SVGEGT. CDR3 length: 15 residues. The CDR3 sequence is CASSSPGGVSYEQYF.

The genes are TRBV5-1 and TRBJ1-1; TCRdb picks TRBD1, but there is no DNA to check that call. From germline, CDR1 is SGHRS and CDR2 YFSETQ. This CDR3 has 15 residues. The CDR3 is CASSLTGMMNTEAFF.

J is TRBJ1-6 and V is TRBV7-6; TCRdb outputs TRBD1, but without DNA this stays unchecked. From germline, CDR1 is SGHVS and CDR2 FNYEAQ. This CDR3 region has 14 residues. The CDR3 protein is CASRRDRGNSPLHF.

CDR3 amino acids: CASSLLENEQFF. The chain links TRBV28 to TRBJ2-1. Per germline, CDR1 MDHEN and CDR2 SYDVKM. The CDR3 sequence is 12 residues long.

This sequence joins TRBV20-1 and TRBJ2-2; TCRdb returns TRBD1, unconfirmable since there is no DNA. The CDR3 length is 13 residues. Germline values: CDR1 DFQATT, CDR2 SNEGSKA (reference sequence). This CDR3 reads CSASRDNTGELFF.

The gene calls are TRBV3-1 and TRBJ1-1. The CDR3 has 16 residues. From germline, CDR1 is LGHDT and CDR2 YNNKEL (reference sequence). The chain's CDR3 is CASSQGSMLGNTEAFF.

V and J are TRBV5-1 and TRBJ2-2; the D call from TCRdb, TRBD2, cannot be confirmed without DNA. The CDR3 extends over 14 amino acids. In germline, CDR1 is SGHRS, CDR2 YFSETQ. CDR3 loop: CASKGEGFTGELFF.

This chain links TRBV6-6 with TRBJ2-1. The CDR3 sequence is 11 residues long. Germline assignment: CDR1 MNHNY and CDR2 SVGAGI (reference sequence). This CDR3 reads CASRLNNEQFF.

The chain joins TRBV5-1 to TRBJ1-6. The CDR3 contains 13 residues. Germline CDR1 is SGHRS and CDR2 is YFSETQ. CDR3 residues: CASSALSDSPLHF. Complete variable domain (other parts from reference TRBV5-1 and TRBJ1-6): KAGVTQTPRYLIKTRGQQVTLSCSPISGHRSVSWYQQTPGQGLQFLFEYFSETQRNKGNFPGRFSGRQFSNSRSEMNVSTLELGDSALYLCASSALSDSPLHFGNGTRLTVT.